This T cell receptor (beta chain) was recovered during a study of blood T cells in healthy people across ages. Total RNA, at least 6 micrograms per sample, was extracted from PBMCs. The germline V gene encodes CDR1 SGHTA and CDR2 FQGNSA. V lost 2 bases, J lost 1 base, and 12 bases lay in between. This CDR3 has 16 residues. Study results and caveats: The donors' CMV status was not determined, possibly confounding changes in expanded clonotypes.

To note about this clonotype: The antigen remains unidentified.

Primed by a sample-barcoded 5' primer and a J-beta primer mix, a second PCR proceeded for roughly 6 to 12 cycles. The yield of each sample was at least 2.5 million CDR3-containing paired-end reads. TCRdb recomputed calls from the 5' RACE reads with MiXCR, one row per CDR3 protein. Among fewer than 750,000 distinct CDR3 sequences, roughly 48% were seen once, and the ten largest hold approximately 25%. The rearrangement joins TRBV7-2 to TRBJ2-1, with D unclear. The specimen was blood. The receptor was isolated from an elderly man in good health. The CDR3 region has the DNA TGTGCCAGCAGCTTAAGTCGCGCGCTGTCCTACAATGAGCAGTTCTTC. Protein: CASSLSRALSYNEQFF. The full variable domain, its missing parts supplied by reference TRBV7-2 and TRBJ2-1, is GAGVSQSPSNKVTEKGKDVELRCDPISGHTALYWYRQSLGQGLEFLIYFQGNSAPDKSGLPSDRFSAERTGGSVSTLTIQRTQQEDSAVYLCASSLSRALSYNEQFFGPGTRLTVL.